The 21 T cell receptor beta chains below were found in one sample sequenced in a study of T cell repertoires in cytomegalovirus infection. Each CDR3 protein gets one entry after TCRdb re-called the reads with MiXCR. The sample contains roughly 230,000 distinct CDR3 sequences, 6.5% of which appear only once. Sequencing used PBMCs. The receptors were gathered from a human donor in good health (CMV status not recorded). Some clones in this sample may be carry-over from other donors' samples.

This clonotype came up many times. CDR3 residues: CASSQEEGGNGYTF. CDR3 nucleotides: TGCGCCAGCAGCCAAGAAGAGGGGGGAAATGGCTACACCTTC. V gene TRBV4-1 combines with J gene TRBJ1-2, with a tentative D call TRBD1 (6 bases). V lost 0 bases to trimming and J lost 6 bases, with 11 bases between them. The V gene's germline CDR1 is MGHRA and CDR2 YSYEKL. This CDR3 has 14 residues.

There are many counts of this clonotype. V gene TRBV2 combines with J gene TRBJ2-3, with 9 bases lining up with TRBD2. Germline loops: CDR1 SNHLY, CDR2 FYNNEI. The length of the CDR3 is 17 residues. With 3 bases clipped from V and 0 bases from J, the junction kept 7 bases outside the gene matches. In nucleotides, the CDR3 is TGTGCCAGCAGTGATAGAAGCGGGGGGCCGAGCACAGATACGCAGTATTTT. This sequence encodes CASSDRSGGPSTDTQYF.

This clonotype has at least ten counts. This chain uses TRBV18 with TRBJ1-1, with TRBD1 matching over 7 bases. Germline V gene data show CDR1 as KGHSH and CDR2 as LQKENI. The V segment lost 6 bases and the J segment 1 base; nucleotides outside the gene matches: 5. The CDR3 spans 14 residues. Written as DNA, the CDR3 is TGTGCCAGCTCTGAACAGGGGACGAACACTGAAGCTTTCTTT. Translation gives CASSEQGTNTEAFF.

This clonotype was detected only a few times. This rearrangement joins TRBV11-2 to TRBJ2-3, with 12 nucleotides matching TRBD2. In germline, CDR1 is SGHAT, CDR2 FQNNGV. This CDR3 has 17 amino acids. The trim removed 5 bases at V and 2 bases at J, leaving 8 bases unmatched. The CDR3 is CASSLRTSGEITDTQYF. CDR3 DNA sequence: TGTGCCAGCAGCCTACGGACTAGCGGGGAGATCACAGATACGCAGTATTTT. The full variable domain, rest sourced from reference TRBV11-2 and TRBJ2-3, is EAGVAQSPRYKIIEKRQSVAFWCNPISGHATLYWYQQILGQGPKLLIQFQNNGVVDDSQLPKDRFSAERLKGVDSTLKIQPAKLEDSAVYLCASSLRTSGEITDTQYFGPGTRLTVL.

At least ten counts were recorded for this clonotype. V usage is TRBV5-8 and J usage is TRBJ1-2; D unclear. This CDR3 comprises 15 residues. CDR1 and CDR2 from the germline V gene are SGHTS and YDEGEE. Trimming cost V 0 bases and J 4 bases, with 13 bases left between them. DNA of the CDR3: TGTGCCAGCAGCTTGGATCTGGCCAGGCCCTATGGCTACACCTTC. Its translation is CASSLDLARPYGYTF.

This clonotype was found many times. This chain joins TRBV12-3 or TRBV12-4 and TRBJ1-2, with a possible D match to TRBD1 (6 bases). The CDR3 runs to 14 residues. V was cut by 4 bases and J by 4 bases, with 13 bases left in between. DNA for the CDR3: TGTGCCAGCAGTTCCACCCCAGGGGTCTATGGCTACACCTTC. This gives the protein CASSSTPGVYGYTF.

This clonotype was found a few times. This chain links TRBV7-9 with TRBJ1-3; D is possibly TRBD1 (6 bases). Germline CDR1 is SEHNR and CDR2 is FQNEAQ (reference sequence). V lost 5 bases and J 0 bases, leaving 17 bases between the germline ends. The CDR3 totals 17 residues. CDR3 bases: TGTGCCAGCAGCCTACGGGGGGGCCGAAGCTCTGGAAACACCATATATTTT. It codes for CASSLRGGRSSGNTIYF.

This clonotype has at least ten counts. The genes are TRBV7-2 and TRBJ2-5; 12 bases match TRBD2. Germline trimming cut 4 bases from V and 0 bases from J; bases unmatched to any gene: 3. The CDR3 has 16 residues. Germline CDR1 reads SGHTA; CDR2 reads FQGNSA. CDR3 in amino acids: CASSSLAGGYQETQYF. DNA for the CDR3: TGTGCCAGCAGCTCGCTAGCGGGGGGGTACCAAGAGACCCAGTACTTC.

In its sample, this clonotype was seen many times. The chain recombines TRBV4-3 with TRBJ2-5; D perhaps matches TRBD2 (6 bases). The V and J ends lost 3 bases and 1 base respectively, with 15 bases between them. Germline CDR1 is LGHNA and CDR2 is YSLEER. The CDR3 consists of 16 residues. The CDR3: CASSQEYRDFQETQYF. CDR3 bases: TGCGCCAGCAGCCAGGAATATCGGGACTTCCAAGAGACCCAGTACTTC.

This chain uses TRBV18 with TRBJ2-5; TRBD1 agrees at 8 bases. Trimming took 5 bases from V and 4 from J; bases not matched to a gene: 6. CDR1 and CDR2 (germline): KGHSH, LQKENI. The CDR3 is 14 amino acids. CDR3 region: CASSTGTGGETQYF. CDR3 sequence (DNA): TGTGCCAGCTCAACGGGGACAGGAGGAGAGACCCAGTACTTC.

This clonotype was seen ten or more times. The chain combines TRBV28 with TRBJ2-6; D not certain. Trimming left V 3 bases short and J 2 bases short, with 11 bases between. The CDR3 has 16 residues. CDR1 is MDHEN, CDR2 SYDVKM, per germline. The CDR3 DNA follows: TGTGCCAGCAGTTTTGTAGGGATCGCTGGGGCCAACGTCCTGACTTTC. It specifies CASSFVGIAGANVLTF.

This clonotype was recorded many times. The V and J genes are TRBV20-1 and TRBJ1-2; no firm D call. CDR1 is DFQATT, CDR2 SNEGSKA, per germline (reference sequence). The CDR3 loop spans 14 amino acids. Trimming removed 1 base from V and 7 bases from J, with 16 bases in between. This CDR3 reads CSARVNGRGGGYTF. Here the CDR3 DNA reads TGCAGTGCTAGAGTTAACGGACGGGGAGGTGGCTACACCTTC.

This clonotype was picked up many times. The chain has TRBV29-1 and TRBJ2-1; 9 bases match TRBD2. CDR3 length: 13 amino acids. The germline V gene encodes CDR1 SQVTM and CDR2 ANQGSEA. V lost 7 bases and J lost 10; bases outside the gene matches: 11. Here the CDR3 reads CSALAGAPVEQFF. The CDR3 bases are TGCAGCGCACTAGCGGGCGCGCCTGTCGAGCAGTTCTTC.

This clonotype turned up a few times. This rearrangement joins TRBV28 to TRBJ2-1, with a possible D match to TRBD1 (6 bases). V lost 7 bases and J 7 bases, leaving 8 bases between the germline ends. This CDR3 has 11 residues. Germline CDR1 and CDR2: MDHEN and SYDVKM. The CDR3 sequence: CASTGVNEQFF. Here the CDR3 DNA reads TGTGCCAGCACAGGGGTGAATGAGCAGTTCTTC.

This clonotype has a count of ten or more. V is TRBV30 and J is TRBJ2-5, with unresolved D. V shed 0 bases and J shed 5 bases, with 4 bases lying between them. The germline gives CDR1 GTSNPN, CDR2 SVGIG (reference sequence). The CDR3 covers 11 residues. The CDR3 reads CAWSVSETQYF. The CDR3 nucleotides read TGTGCCTGGAGTGTATCGGAGACCCAGTACTTC.

This clonotype was detected ten times or more. The CDR3 DNA follows: TGTGCCAGCTCGCGGGCATCTCGATACAATGAGCAGTTCTTC. As protein: CASSRASRYNEQFF. This chain joins TRBV6-5 and TRBJ2-1, with D perhaps matching TRBD2 (5 bases). Germline V gene data show CDR1 as MNHEY and CDR2 as SVGAGI. The CDR3 has 14 residues. Trimming removed 8 bases from V and 4 bases from J, with 15 bases in between.

This clonotype was observed many times. J is TRBJ1-4 and V is TRBV4-1; no definite D call. This CDR3 has 15 amino acids. V lost 0 bases to trimming and J lost 10 bases, with 15 bases between them. From germline, CDR1 is MGHRA and CDR2 YSYEKL. The CDR3 region has the DNA TGCGCCAGCAGCCAAGAAGGGCAAGGCGGCGCAAAACTGTTTTTT. This encodes CASSQEGQGGAKLFF.

This clonotype was recorded at least ten times. The chain couples TRBV13 to TRBJ2-2, with 7 positions matching TRBD2. CDR3 length equals 15 residues. With V trimmed by 5 bases and J by 1 base, 4 bases remained unmatched. Germline lookup yields CDR1 PRHDT and CDR2 FYEKMQ (reference sequence). In DNA form, the CDR3 reads TGTGCCAGCAGCACCGGGGGGTTGAACACCGGGGAGCTGTTTTTT. Its translation: CASSTGGLNTGELFF. The variable domain in full, completed from reference TRBV13 and TRBJ2-2, reads AAGVIQSPRHLIKEKRETATLKCYPIPRHDTVYWYQQGPGQDPQFLISFYEKMQSDKGSIPDRFSAQQFSDYHSELNMSSLELGDSALYFCASSTGGLNTGELFFGEGSRLTVL.

This clonotype was counted many times. The rearrangement links TRBV7-2 to TRBJ1-1, with D possibly TRBD1 on 6 matching bases. The germline V gene has CDR1 SGHTA and CDR2 FQGNSA. This CDR3 has 15 residues. V shed 1 base and J shed 3 bases, with 12 bases lying between them. This chain's CDR3 is CASSLDGGRDTEAFF. CDR3 nucleotides: TGTGCCAGCAGCTTAGATGGGGGCAGGGACACTGAAGCTTTCTTT.

This clonotype was detected many times. This rearrangement joins TRBV6-5 to TRBJ1-2; a possible D gene is TRBD1 (5 bases). V gave up 4 bases and J gave up 4 bases, with 19 bases separating them. This CDR3 comprises 16 residues. From germline, CDR1 is MNHEY and CDR2 SVGAGI. The CDR3 here is CASSSQPHTGRYGYTF. Here the CDR3 DNA reads TGTGCCAGCAGTTCCCAACCTCATACAGGCCGCTATGGCTACACCTTC.

This clonotype was found a few times. The chain recombines TRBV5-1 with TRBJ2-1; no clear D gene. Trimming removed 0 bases from V and 1 base from J, with 8 bases in between. This CDR3 is built from 15 residues. Germline V lookup: CDR1 SGHRS, CDR2 YFSETQ. Here the CDR3 DNA reads TGCGCCAGCAGCTTGGAGCTGGGTTCCTACAATGAGCAGTTCTTC. This codes for CASSLELGSYNEQFF. Complete variable domain (other parts from reference TRBV5-1 and TRBJ2-1): KAGVTQTPRYLIKTRGQQVTLSCSPISGHRSVSWYQQTPGQGLQFLFEYFSETQRNKGNFPGRFSGRQFSNSRSEMNVSTLELGDSALYLCASSLELGSYNEQFFGPGTRLTVL.